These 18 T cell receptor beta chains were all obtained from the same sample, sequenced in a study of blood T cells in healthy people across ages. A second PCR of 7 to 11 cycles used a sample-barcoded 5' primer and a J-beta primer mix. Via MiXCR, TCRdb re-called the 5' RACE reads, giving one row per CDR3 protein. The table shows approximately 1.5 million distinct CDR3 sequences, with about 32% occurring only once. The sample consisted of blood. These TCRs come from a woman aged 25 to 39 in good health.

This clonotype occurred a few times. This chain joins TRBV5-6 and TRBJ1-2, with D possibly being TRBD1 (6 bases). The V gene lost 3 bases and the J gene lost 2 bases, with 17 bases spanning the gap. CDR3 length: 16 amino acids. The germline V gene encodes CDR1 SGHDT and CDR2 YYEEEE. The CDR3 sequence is CASSSEPGHLNYGYTF. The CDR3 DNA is TGTGCCAGCAGCTCCGAACCGGGACACCTAAACTATGGCTACACCTTC. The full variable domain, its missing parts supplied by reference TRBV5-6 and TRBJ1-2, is DAGVTQSPTHLIKTRGQQVTLRCSPKSGHDTVSWYQQALGQGPQFIFQYYEEEERQRGNFPDRFSGHQFPNYSSELNVNALLLGDSALYLCASSSEPGHLNYGYTFGSGTRLTVV.

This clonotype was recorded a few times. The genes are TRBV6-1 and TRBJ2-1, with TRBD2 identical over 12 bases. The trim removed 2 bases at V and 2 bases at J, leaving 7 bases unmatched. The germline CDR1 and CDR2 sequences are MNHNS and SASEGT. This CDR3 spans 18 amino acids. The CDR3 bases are TGTGCCAGCAGTGAATCTAGCGGGGGGGCCCCCGCCTACAATGAGCAGTTCTTC. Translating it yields CASSESSGGAPAYNEQFF.

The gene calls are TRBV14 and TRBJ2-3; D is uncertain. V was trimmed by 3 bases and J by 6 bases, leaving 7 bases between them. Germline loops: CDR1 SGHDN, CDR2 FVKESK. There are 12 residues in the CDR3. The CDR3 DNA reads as TGTGCCAGCAGCCAGACCCACGATACGCAGTATTTT. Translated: CASSQTHDTQYF.

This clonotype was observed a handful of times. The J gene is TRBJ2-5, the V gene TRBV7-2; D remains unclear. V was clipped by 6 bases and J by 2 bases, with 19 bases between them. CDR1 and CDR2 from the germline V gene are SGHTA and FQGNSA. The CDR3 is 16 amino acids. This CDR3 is CASSRSFVTEQETQYF. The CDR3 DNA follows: TGTGCCAGCAGTCGTAGTTTTGTGACGGAGCAAGAGACCCAGTACTTC.

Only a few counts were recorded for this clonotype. This CDR3 reads CASSQDTTGGKPEAFF. Written as DNA, the CDR3 is TGTGCCAGCAGCCAAGATACCACAGGGGGAAAGCCTGAAGCTTTCTTT. V usage is TRBV4-2 and J usage is TRBJ1-1; 8 bases line up with TRBD1. V lost 0 bases, J lost 6 bases, and 9 bases stayed unmatched. This CDR3 is built from 16 residues. Germline CDR1 and CDR2: LGHNA and YNFKEQ.

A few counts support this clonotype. The CDR3 region is CASSQEGTGKQPQHF. In DNA form, the CDR3 reads TGCGCCAGCAGCCAAGAAGGGACAGGGAAGCAGCCCCAGCATTTT. The chain couples TRBV4-1 to TRBJ1-5; TRBD1 agrees at 9 bases. The ends lost 0 bases at V and 7 bases at J; junction bases unmatched: 4. The CDR3 runs to 15 residues. Germline V gene lookup returns CDR1 MGHRA and CDR2 YSYEKL.

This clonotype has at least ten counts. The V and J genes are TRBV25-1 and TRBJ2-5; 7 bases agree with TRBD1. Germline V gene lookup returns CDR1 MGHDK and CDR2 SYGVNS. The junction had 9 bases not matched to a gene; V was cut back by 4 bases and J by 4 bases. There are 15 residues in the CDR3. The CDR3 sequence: CASSAARGRGETQYF. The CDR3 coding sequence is TGTGCCAGCAGTGCGGCAAGGGGGCGAGGAGAGACCCAGTACTTC.

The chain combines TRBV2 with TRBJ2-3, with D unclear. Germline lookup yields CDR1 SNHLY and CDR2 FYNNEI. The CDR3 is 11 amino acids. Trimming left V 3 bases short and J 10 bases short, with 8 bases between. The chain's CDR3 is CASSDTRPQYF. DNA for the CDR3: TGTGCCAGCAGTGACACTCGTCCGCAGTATTTT.

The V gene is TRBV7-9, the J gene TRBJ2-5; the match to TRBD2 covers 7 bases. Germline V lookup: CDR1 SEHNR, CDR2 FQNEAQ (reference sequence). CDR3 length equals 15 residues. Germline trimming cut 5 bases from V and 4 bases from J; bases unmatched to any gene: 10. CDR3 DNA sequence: TGTGCCAGCAGCCCCTCTATCGGCGGGGGAGAGACCCAGTACTTC. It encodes CASSPSIGGGETQYF.

CDR3 loop: CASSGGRGSTDTQYF. The CDR3 DNA is TGCGCCAGCAGTGGCGGGAGGGGATCCACAGATACGCAGTATTTT. This chain links TRBV10-2 with TRBJ2-3; 9 nucleotides match TRBD2. V lost 4 bases, J lost 2 bases, and 4 bases stayed unmatched. Germline V CDR1 and CDR2: WSHSY, SAAADI. The CDR3 runs 15 residues.

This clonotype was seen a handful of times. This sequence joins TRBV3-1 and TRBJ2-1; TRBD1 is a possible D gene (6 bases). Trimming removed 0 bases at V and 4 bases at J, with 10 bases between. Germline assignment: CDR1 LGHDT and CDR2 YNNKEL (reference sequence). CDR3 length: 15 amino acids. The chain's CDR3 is CASSQEGAHYNEQFF. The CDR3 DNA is TGTGCCAGCAGCCAAGAGGGGGCTCATTACAATGAGCAGTTCTTC.

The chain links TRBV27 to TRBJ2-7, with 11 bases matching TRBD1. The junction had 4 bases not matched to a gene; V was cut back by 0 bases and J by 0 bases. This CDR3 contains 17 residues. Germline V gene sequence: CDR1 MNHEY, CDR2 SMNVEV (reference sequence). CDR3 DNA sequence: TGTGCCAGCAGTTTATCGGGACAGGGGGGAAGCTCCTACGAGCAGTACTTC. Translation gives CASSLSGQGGSSYEQYF.

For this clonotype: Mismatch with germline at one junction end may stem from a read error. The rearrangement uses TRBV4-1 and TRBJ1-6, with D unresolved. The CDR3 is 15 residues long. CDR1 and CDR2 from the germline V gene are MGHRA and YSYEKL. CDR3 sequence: CASGQEEGGSSPLHF. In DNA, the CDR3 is TGCGCCAGCGGCCAAGAGGAGGGAGGGAGTTCACCCCTCCACTTT.

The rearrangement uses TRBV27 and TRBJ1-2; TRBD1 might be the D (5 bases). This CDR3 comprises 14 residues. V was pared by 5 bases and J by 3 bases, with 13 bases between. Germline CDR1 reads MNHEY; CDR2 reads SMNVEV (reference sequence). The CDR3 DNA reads TGTGCCAGCAGTCCTAGGGGAACGGACTATGGCTACACCTTC. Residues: CASSPRGTDYGYTF.

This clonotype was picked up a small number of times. For the CDR3, the DNA is TGTGCCAGCAGCTTGGTACCAGGACAGTCATATAATTCACCCCTCCACTTT. Amino acid sequence: CASSLVPGQSYNSPLHF. The chain combines TRBV5-5 with TRBJ1-6; weak D call: TRBD1 (6 bases). The CDR3 consists of 17 residues. Per germline, CDR1 SGHKS and CDR2 YYEKEE (reference sequence). V was trimmed by 0 bases and J by 4 bases, leaving 14 bases between them. Full variable domain (missing parts from reference TRBV5-5 and TRBJ1-6): DAGVTQSPTHLIKTRGQQVTLRCSPISGHKSVSWYQQVLGQGPQFIFQYYEKEERGRGNFPDRFSARQFPNYSSELNVNALLLGDSALYLCASSLVPGQSYNSPLHFGNGTRLTVT.

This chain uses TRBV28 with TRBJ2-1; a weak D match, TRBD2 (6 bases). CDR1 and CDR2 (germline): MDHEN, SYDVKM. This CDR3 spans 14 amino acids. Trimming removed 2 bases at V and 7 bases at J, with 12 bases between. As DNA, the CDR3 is TGTGCCAGCAGTTTAGCCAGACGGGGGAATGAGCAGTTCTTC. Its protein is CASSLARRGNEQFF.

CDR3 DNA: TGTGCCAGCAGCGTAGACGTCGGCTATGGCTACACCTTC. Residues: CASSVDVGYGYTF. The chain couples TRBV9 to TRBJ1-2; the D is unclear. Trimming stripped 0 bases from V and 4 bases from J, with 7 bases between. There are 13 residues in the CDR3. Germline V gives CDR1 SGDLS, CDR2 YYNGEE. Full variable domain (rest looked up from reference TRBV9 and TRBJ1-2): DSGVTQTPKHLITATGQRVTLRCSPRSGDLSVYWYQQSLDQGLQFLIQYYNGEERAKGNILERFSAQQFPDLHSELNLSSLELGDSALYFCASSVDVGYGYTFGSGTRLTVV.

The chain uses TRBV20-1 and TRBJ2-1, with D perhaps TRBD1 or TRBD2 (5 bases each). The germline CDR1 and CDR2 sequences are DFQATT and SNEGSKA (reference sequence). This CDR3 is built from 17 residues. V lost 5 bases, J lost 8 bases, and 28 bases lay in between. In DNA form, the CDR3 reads TGCAGTGCTGGACCCTCCGCTGGGGACCCGCGGCGCGATGAGCAGTTCTTC. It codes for CSAGPSAGDPRRDEQFF.